A single sample gave rise to the 26 T cell receptor beta chains below, sequenced in a study of Graves' ophthalmopathy and Graves' hyperthyroidism. Using RNA transcripts, the TCR beta CDR3 regions were amplified. In the first round, RT-PCR was carried out with HTBI primers, and a multiplex PCR formed the second round. One entry per CDR3 protein, called by TCRdb with MiXCR from the multiplex PCR reads. The table includes approximately 700,000 distinct CDR3 sequences, roughly 41% detected once. The sample consisted of peripheral blood. These receptors all come from an adult man with Graves' ophthalmopathy.

This clonotype was counted many times. This sequence joins TRBV7-9 and TRBJ1-3; unclear D gene. The V gene's germline CDR1 is SEHNR and CDR2 FQNEAQ (reference sequence). V shed 4 bases and J shed 0 bases, with 16 bases lying between them. This CDR3 is 17 amino acids long. In DNA form, the CDR3 reads TGTGCCAGCAGCTCCCGGGGAGATTTAAGCTCTGGAAACACCATATATTTT. It is translated as CASSSRGDLSSGNTIYF.

This clonotype was seen at least ten times. This chain uses TRBV2 with TRBJ1-2; tentative D call: TRBD1 (5 bases). V gave up 8 bases and J gave up 4 bases, with 14 bases separating them. The CDR3 has 13 amino acids. CDR1 and CDR2 (germline): SNHLY, FYNNEI. CDR3 residues: CASLTGTSYGYTF. The CDR3 region has the DNA TGTGCCAGCCTGACCGGGACGAGCTATGGCTACACCTTC.

The V gene is TRBV5-6, the J gene TRBJ2-6, with no clear D. Germline-derived CDR1 and CDR2 are SGHDT and YYEEEE. V lost 0 bases to trimming and J lost 4 bases, with 11 bases between them. The CDR3 is 16 amino acids. CDR3 nucleotide sequence: TGTGCCAGCAGCTTGGAAGGGTTCGACGGGGCCAACGTCCTGACTTTC. It is translated as CASSLEGFDGANVLTF.

This clonotype has ten or more counts. This chain connects TRBV10-3 to TRBJ1-1; D is uncertain. CDR1 and CDR2 from the germline V gene are ENHRY and SYGVKD. Deletions cut 6 bases from V and 1 base from J, with 9 bases between. The length of the CDR3 is 13 residues. CDR3 loop: CAIRSVENTEAFF. In nucleotides, the CDR3 is TGTGCCATCAGATCGGTAGAGAACACTGAAGCTTTCTTT.

This clonotype was picked up many times. The V gene is TRBV4-2, the J gene TRBJ2-5, with D perhaps TRBD2 (5 bases). There are 16 residues in the CDR3. Germline CDR1 is LGHNA and CDR2 is YNFKEQ. Between the trimmed V and J ends, which lost 4 bases and 5 bases, there was a span of 20 bases. Here the CDR3 reads CASSRRISNGKETQYF. The CDR3 DNA sequence: TGTGCCAGCAGCCGGCGGATCTCAAACGGGAAGGAGACCCAGTACTTC.

The chain couples TRBV12-3 or TRBV12-4 to TRBJ2-7; D remains unclear. The CDR3 has 13 amino acids. The V gene lost 1 base and the J gene lost 6 bases, with 10 bases spanning the gap. Written as DNA, the CDR3 is TGTGCCAGCAGTTTAGAGGGCCCGGGCGAGCAGTACTTC. Amino acid sequence: CASSLEGPGEQYF.

This clonotype was counted ten times or more. The CDR3 here is CASSGQGYEQYF. DNA for the CDR3: TGTGCCAGCAGCGGACAGGGATACGAGCAGTACTTC. The J gene is TRBJ2-7, the V gene TRBV2; 8 bases fit TRBD1. Germline CDR1 SNHLY, CDR2 FYNNEI. This CDR3 region has 12 residues. V gave up 6 bases and J gave up 4 bases; unmatched junction bases: 2. Full variable domain (outside the CDR3, taken from reference TRBV2 and TRBJ2-7): EPEVTQTPSHQVTQMGQEVILRCVPISNHLYFYWYRQILGQKVEFLVSFYNNEISEKSEIFDDQFSVERPDGSNFTLKIRSTKLEDSAMYFCASSGQGYEQYFGPGTRLTVT.

The chain links TRBV5-1 to TRBJ2-5; D is possibly TRBD2 (6 bases). Trimming cost V 0 bases and J 7 bases, with 13 bases left between them. CDR3 length: 14 residues. CDR1 is SGHRS, CDR2 YFSETQ, per germline. DNA for the CDR3: TGCGCCAGCAGCTTGGGTAGCCTCGGGGGGACCCAGTACTTC. This codes for CASSLGSLGGTQYF.

The J gene is TRBJ1-3, the V gene TRBV12-3 or TRBV12-4, with D perhaps matching TRBD1 (5 bases). There are 14 residues in the CDR3. The germline V and J ends were trimmed by 6 bases and 8 bases, with 17 bases remaining between them. CDR3 DNA: TGTGCCAGCAGCCCAGGGTTGAGGGGCTACACCATATATTTT. Translated, it gives CASSPGLRGYTIYF.

This clonotype was detected a few times. The J gene is TRBJ1-5, the V gene TRBV10-3; D not resolved. This CDR3 comprises 16 residues. Trimming removed 10 bases at V and 2 bases at J, with 21 bases between. Germline V gene lookup returns CDR1 ENHRY and CDR2 SYGVKD. DNA for the CDR3: TGTGCCAGCACCCAGTCGGGGAGGTTGGGCAATCAGCCCCAGCATTTT. Amino acid sequence: CASTQSGRLGNQPQHF.

This chain uses TRBV11-1 with TRBJ2-5; TRBD2 matches 14 bases. The J call may be incorrect, as the DNA end agrees better with TRBJ2-7. The CDR3 has 16 residues. The germline V gene encodes CDR1 SGHAT and CDR2 FQDESV (reference sequence). The CDR3 sequence is CASSPRTSGGYYEQYF. DNA for the CDR3: TGTGCCAGCAGCCCCCGGACTAGCGGGGGGTACTACGAGCAGTACTTC.

This chain joins TRBV10-3 and TRBJ2-5, with no clear D. CDR3 length: 13 amino acids. V lost 10 bases and J lost 3, with 15 bases in between. The germline gives CDR1 ENHRY, CDR2 SYGVKD. CDR3 in amino acids: CATTERPEETQYF. The CDR3 bases are TGTGCCACGACTGAGAGGCCAGAAGAGACCCAGTACTTC.

A remark on this clonotype: The junction does not match germline at one end; this may be a read error. This chain links TRBV11-2 with TRBJ2-4, with D possibly being TRBD1 (6 bases). CDR1 and CDR2 from the germline V gene are SGHAT and FQNNGV. CDR3 length: 11 residues. CDR3 DNA sequence: TGTGCCAGCAGCTTAGGGGGACATCCGTGGTTC. Amino acid sequence: CASSLGGHPWF.

Ten or more counts support this clonotype. The J gene is TRBJ1-1, the V gene TRBV13; D remains unclear. CDR3 length equals 13 residues. Trimming left V 1 base short and J 9 bases short, with 12 bases between. Germline V gives CDR1 PRHDT, CDR2 FYEKMQ (reference sequence). The CDR3 reads CASSLAPTAQAFF. Here the CDR3 DNA reads TGTGCCAGCAGCTTAGCGCCAACAGCTCAAGCTTTCTTT.

This clonotype was counted only a few times. This chain joins TRBV30 and TRBJ2-5; the D is unclear. V was trimmed by 3 bases and J by 4 bases, leaving 12 bases between them. Germline CDR1 is GTSNPN and CDR2 is SVGIG (reference sequence). This CDR3 contains 13 residues. The CDR3, as DNA: TGTGCCTGGAGCACCGGCCACCCAGAGACCCAGTACTTC. Protein product: CAWSTGHPETQYF. Together with reference TRBV30 and TRBJ2-5, the CDR3 gives the full variable domain: SQTIHQWPATLVQPVGSPLSLECTVEGTSNPNLYWYRQAAGRGLQLLFYSVGIGQISSEVPQNLSASRPQDRQFILSSKKLLLSDSGFYLCAWSTGHPETQYFGPGTRLLVL.

The V call is TRBV25-1, the J call TRBJ1-3; no firm D call. This CDR3 is built from 13 residues. Germline V CDR1 and CDR2: MGHDK, SYGVNS. Trimming left V 2 bases short and J 4 bases short, with 6 bases between. The CDR3 region has the DNA TGTGCCAGCAGTGAAGTAGGCGGAAACACCATATATTTT. This encodes CASSEVGGNTIYF. The whole variable domain, remainder taken from reference TRBV25-1 and TRBJ1-3, is EADIYQTPRYLVIGTGKKITLECSQTMGHDKMYWYQQDPGMELHLIHYSYGVNSTEKGDLSSESTVSRIRTEHFPLTLESARPSHTSQYLCASSEVGGNTIYFGEGSWLTVV.

This clonotype appeared many times. The CDR3 nucleotides read TGTGCCAGCTCGCGGGCCGAAATAGGAAACACCATATATTTT. It specifies CASSRAEIGNTIYF. The V and J genes are TRBV12-3 or TRBV12-4 and TRBJ1-3, with D hard to call. V was trimmed by 8 bases and J by 4 bases, leaving 15 bases between them. The CDR3 loop spans 14 amino acids.

V is TRBV7-3 and J is TRBJ2-6, with D unclear. Germline CDR1 is SGHTA and CDR2 is FQGTGA. The length of the CDR3 is 18 residues. Deletions cut 2 bases from V and 5 bases from J, with 19 bases between. The CDR3 is CASSLGLAGADRANVLTF. In nucleotides, the CDR3 is TGTGCCAGCAGCTTAGGTTTGGCAGGCGCCGATCGGGCCAACGTCCTGACTTTC.

The chain couples TRBV27 to TRBJ1-1, with no clear D. This CDR3 has 15 amino acids. Germline-derived CDR1 and CDR2 are MNHEY and SMNVEV (reference sequence). V lost 7 bases and J lost 4, with 19 bases in between. Here the CDR3 reads CASTSLHSAGTEAFF. The CDR3 DNA follows: TGTGCCAGCACATCCCTCCATTCGGCGGGCACTGAAGCTTTCTTT.

This clonotype was counted once. The chain joins TRBV19 to TRBJ2-5; TRBD1 might be the D (8 bases). This CDR3 has 16 amino acids. Per the germline V gene, CDR1 is LNHDA and CDR2 is SQIVND (reference sequence). The germline V and J ends were trimmed by 9 bases and 2 bases, with 22 bases remaining between them. The CDR3 sequence is CASSPAQGDYQETQYF. The CDR3 region has the DNA TGTGCCAGCTCCCCGGCACAGGGGGACTATCAAGAGACCCAGTACTTC.

V and J are TRBV5-1 and TRBJ2-7; weak D call: TRBD2 (7 bases). V shed 5 bases and J shed 6 bases, with 12 bases lying between them. CDR1 is SGHRS and CDR2 is YFSETQ in the germline V gene. The CDR3 length is 12 residues. CDR3 bases: TGCGCCAGCAGGGGGGGGCCTGGCGAGCAGTACTTC. It translates to CASRGGPGEQYF.

Of note for this clonotype: The CDR3 does not end in the conserved phenylalanine or tryptophan, so this is likely a read error. The chain joins TRBV4-2 to TRBJ1-1; weak D call: TRBD1 (6 bases). V was trimmed by 1 base and J by 11 bases, leaving 20 bases between them. Germline V gene sequence: CDR1 LGHNA, CDR2 YNFKEQ. The CDR3 sequence is 15 residues long. For the CDR3, the DNA is TGTGCCAGCAGCCAAGTTACCGCGGGGGGCGCGGCGGCTTTCCTT. Translating it yields CASSQVTAGGAAAFL.

This clonotype has ten or more counts. The V and J genes are TRBV6-6 and TRBJ1-2; D unresolved. V lost 7 bases, J lost 3 bases, and 9 bases lay in between. Germline-derived CDR1 and CDR2 are MNHNY and SVGAGI (reference sequence). The CDR3 runs 12 residues. The CDR3 DNA follows: TGTGCCAGCAAAACGGGGTACTATGGCTACACCTTC. Translating it yields CASKTGYYGYTF.

This clonotype was counted a single time. This sequence joins TRBV7-9 and TRBJ2-5; TRBD2 might be the D (6 bases). V was cut by 5 bases and J by 5 bases, with 15 bases left in between. CDR1 SEHNR and CDR2 FQNEAQ come from the germline V gene (reference sequence). The CDR3 extends over 14 amino acids. CDR3 residues: CASSPRKGGETQYF. CDR3 coding DNA: TGTGCCAGCAGCCCCAGGAAGGGAGGCGAGACCCAGTACTTC.

This clonotype showed up many times. The chain links TRBV5-6 to TRBJ1-5; D might be TRBD1 (5 bases). Germline CDR1 reads SGHDT; CDR2 reads YYEEEE. V lost 2 bases, J lost 2 bases, and 11 bases lay in between. This CDR3 region has 15 residues. The CDR3 is CASSFSRVGNQPQHF. The CDR3 bases are TGTGCCAGCAGCTTCAGCAGGGTCGGCAATCAGCCCCAGCATTTT.

Many counts were recorded for this clonotype. The rearrangement uses TRBV10-3 and TRBJ1-5, with a possible D match to TRBD1 (6 bases). This CDR3 comprises 14 residues. Germline loops: CDR1 ENHRY, CDR2 SYGVKD. Between the trimmed V and J ends, which lost 10 bases and 3 bases, there was a span of 16 bases. CDR3 protein: CASSIGQINQPQHF. CDR3 coding DNA: TGTGCCAGCAGCATCGGACAGATCAATCAGCCCCAGCATTTT.